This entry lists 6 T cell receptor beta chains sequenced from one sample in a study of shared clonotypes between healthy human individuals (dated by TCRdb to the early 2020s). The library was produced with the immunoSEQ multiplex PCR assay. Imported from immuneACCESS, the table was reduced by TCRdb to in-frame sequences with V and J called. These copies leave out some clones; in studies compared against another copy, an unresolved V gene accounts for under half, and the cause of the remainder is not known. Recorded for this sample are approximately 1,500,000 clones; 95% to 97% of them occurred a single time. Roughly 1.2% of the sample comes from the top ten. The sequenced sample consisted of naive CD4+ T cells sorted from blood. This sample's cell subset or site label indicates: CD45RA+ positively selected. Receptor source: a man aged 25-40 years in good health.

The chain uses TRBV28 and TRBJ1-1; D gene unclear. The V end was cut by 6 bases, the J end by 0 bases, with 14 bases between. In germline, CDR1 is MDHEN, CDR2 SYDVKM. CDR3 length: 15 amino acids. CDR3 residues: CASSLGRLMNTEAFF. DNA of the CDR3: TGTGCCAGCAGCCTAGGGCGCCTAATGAACACTGAAGCTTTCTTT.

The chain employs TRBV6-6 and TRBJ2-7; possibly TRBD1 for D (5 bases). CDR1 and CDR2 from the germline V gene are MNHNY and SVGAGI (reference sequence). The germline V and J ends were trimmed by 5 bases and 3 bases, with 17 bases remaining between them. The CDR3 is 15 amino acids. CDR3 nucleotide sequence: TGTGCCAGCAGTCCCACAACCAGGGTGGGCTACGAGCAGTACTTC. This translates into CASSPTTRVGYEQYF.

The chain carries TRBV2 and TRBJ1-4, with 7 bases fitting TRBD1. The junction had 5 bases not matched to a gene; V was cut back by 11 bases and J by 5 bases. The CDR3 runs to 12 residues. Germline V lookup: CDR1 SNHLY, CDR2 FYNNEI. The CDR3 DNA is TGTGCCTCAGGGGGGCTGAATGAAAAACTGTTTTTT. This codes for CASGGLNEKLFF.

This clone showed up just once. The CDR3: CASSRGLAKNIQYF. The CDR3 nucleotides are TGTGCCAGCAGCCGGGGGTTAGCCAAAAACATTCAGTACTTC. The chain joins TRBV5-6 to TRBJ2-4, with a tentative D call TRBD2 (6 bases). Germline V gene data show CDR1 as SGHDT and CDR2 as YYEEEE. Trimming removed 4 bases from V and 0 bases from J, with 8 bases in between. There are 14 residues in the CDR3.

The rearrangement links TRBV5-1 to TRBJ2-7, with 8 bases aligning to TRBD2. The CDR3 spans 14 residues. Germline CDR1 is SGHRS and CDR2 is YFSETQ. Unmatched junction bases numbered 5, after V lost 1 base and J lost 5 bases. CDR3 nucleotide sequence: TGCGCCAGCAGCTTGCAGAGCGGGAGCGACGAGCAGTACTTC. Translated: CASSLQSGSDEQYF.

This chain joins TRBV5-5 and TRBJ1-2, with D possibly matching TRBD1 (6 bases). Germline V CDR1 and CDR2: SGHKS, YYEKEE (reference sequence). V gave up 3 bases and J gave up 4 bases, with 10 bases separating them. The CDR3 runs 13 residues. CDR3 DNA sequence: TGTGCCAGCAGCTCCAGGGGTGGCTATGGCTACACCTTC. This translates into CASSSRGGYGYTF.